At least ten counts were recorded for the clone carrying this T cell receptor (beta chain). Its specificity is not known. The source of the sample is a study of CD8 T cells in ankylosing spondylitis. General study results and limits: Within ankylosing spondylitis blood, a TCR beta motif made up of under 10 highly homologous variants appeared to be characteristic.

CDR3 length: 13 amino acids. V dropped 1 base and J dropped 3 bases, with 6 bases sitting between them. CDR1 is SGHDT, CDR2 YYEEEE, per germline. Construction of TCR beta libraries was performed using quantitative 5'-RACE with molecular barcodes. TCRdb fed the 5' RACE reads into MiXCR, producing one record per CDR3 protein. The table lists around 140,000 distinct CDR3 sequences, 11% of them singletons. Sequenced material: blood, either unsorted or a sorted T cell fraction (not recorded which). The clonotype originates from a female donor with ankylosing spondylitis or in good health (not recorded which). This rearrangement joins TRBV5-6 to TRBJ2-3, with D maybe TRBD1 (6 bases). CDR3 in amino acids: CASSLQGTDTQYF. CDR3 bases: TGTGCCAGCAGCTTGCAGGGGACAGATACGCAGTATTTT.